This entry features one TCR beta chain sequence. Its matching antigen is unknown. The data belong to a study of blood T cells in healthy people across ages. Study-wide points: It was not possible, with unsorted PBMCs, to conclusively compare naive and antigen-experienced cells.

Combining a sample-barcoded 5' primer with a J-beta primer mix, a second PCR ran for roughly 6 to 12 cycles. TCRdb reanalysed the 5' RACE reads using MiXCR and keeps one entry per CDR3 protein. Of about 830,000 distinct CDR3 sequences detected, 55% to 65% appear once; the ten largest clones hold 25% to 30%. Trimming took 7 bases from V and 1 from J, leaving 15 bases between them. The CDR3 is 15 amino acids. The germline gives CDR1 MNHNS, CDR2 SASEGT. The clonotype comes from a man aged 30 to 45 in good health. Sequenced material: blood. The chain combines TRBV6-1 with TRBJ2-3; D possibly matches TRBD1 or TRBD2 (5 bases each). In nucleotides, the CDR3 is TGTGCCAGCAATCGGGACCGCGTGGGCACAGATACGCAGTATTTT. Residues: CASNRDRVGTDTQYF.